This TCR beta chain was identified in a study of blood T cell repertoires in COVID-19. Study-wide context: Italy, Spain and the United States were the sources of the convalescent and acute COVID-19 samples. T cells, B-cell-depleted T cells, or PBMCs supplied cDNA or gDNA.

Trimming left V 6 bases short and J 1 base short, with 14 bases between. CDR3 length: 15 amino acids. Germline V lookup: CDR1 MNHEY, CDR2 SVGAGI. Original processing notes: Counts of nucleated cells, estimated from reference gene primer amplification, were obtained. Measured with immunoSEQ multiplex PCR; TCRdb has only the in-frame clones, and not every one. Clonal size and the V and J genes are those of that table, whereas D and trimming came from the DNA. The sample lists roughly 250,000 clones, 85% to 90% occurring once. The rearrangement joins TRBV6-5 to TRBJ2-3, with a weak D call TRBD2 (5 bases). The sequenced sample was peripheral blood. The receptor comes from a man aged 25-45 years with acute or convalescent COVID-19. In DNA form, the CDR3 reads TGTGCCAGCAGCCTTACTAGGTTGGGCACAGATACGCAGTATTTT. It specifies CASSLTRLGTDTQYF.